Below, one T cell receptor beta chain is given with its context. Its antigen is as yet unknown. TCR beta CDR3 regions were amplified from RNA. The primer set for the first-round RT-PCR of the TCR CDR3 was HTBI. TCRdb reprocessed the multiplex PCR reads with MiXCR, giving one entry per CDR3 protein. Altogether about 260,000 distinct CDR3 sequences are present, 20% to 25% being singletons, with the ten largest covering 50% to 75%. The record originates from a study of T cells in Graves' hyperthyroidism and ophthalmopathy. Study-level points and caveats: Among thyroid clonotypes expanded above 0.001, most also appeared in blood.

The trim removed 3 bases at V and 5 bases at J, leaving 5 bases unmatched. Per the germline V gene, CDR1 is MDHEN and CDR2 is SYDVKM. CDR3 length: 15 residues. The origin of this receptor is a man between 25 and 39 years old with Graves' ophthalmopathy. The sample taken for sequencing was blood. V is TRBV28 and J is TRBJ2-3; 10 nucleotides line up with TRBD1. Here the CDR3 DNA reads TGTGCCAGCAGTTTGACAGGGGGCCGAGTAGATACGCAGTATTTT. It yields the protein CASSLTGGRVDTQYF.